This T cell receptor (beta chain) was observed in a study of shared clonotypes between healthy human individuals. In germline, CDR1 is SGHKS, CDR2 YYEKEE (reference sequence). The CDR3 sequence is 15 residues long. The J segment lost 8 bases and the V segment lost 3 bases, leaving 11 bases of the junction unmatched. Only CD45RO-negative cells positively selected for CCR7 counted as naive CD8 cells, so terminally differentiated effector memory CD45RA+ cells were excluded. Regarding this clone: Its antigen remains unknown.

Study-wide findings and caveats: Limitation of the genetic and exposure-history diversity represented came from the few donors. Only blood underwent sampling, and tissue repertoires likely differ.

Assay: immunoSEQ multiplex PCR; the TCRdb copy retains only in-frame clones and omits some. The sample yields millions of clones, about 95% seen once. The TCR was taken from a man younger than 35 in good health. The specimen was naive CD8+ T cells sorted from blood. V gene TRBV5-5 combines with J gene TRBJ1-2, with 9 nucleotides matching TRBD1. The CDR3 DNA reads as TGTGCCAGCAGCTGGACCGGACAGGGGACGGGAGGCTACACCTTC. This translates into CASSWTGQGTGGYTF.